These T cell receptor beta chains were read from a single sample in a study of cytomegalovirus exposure and HLA in healthy donors. The table came from immunoSEQ multiplex PCR; TCRdb's copy has only in-frame clones and leaves some out. This sample carries about 76,000 clones, just under 80% of them seen once, and the ten largest clones take over 7%. Source material: PBMCs. These receptors were collected from a woman in her 40s in good health and CMV-seropositive. Both conserved end residues are part of each CDR3. Fields, in order: V gene, CDR3 protein.

v_call: TRBV2
cdr3_aa: CASSQTSGGAKNIQYF

v_call: TRBV6-5
cdr3_aa: CASSYFGQGETEAFF

v_call: TRBV5-1
cdr3_aa: CASSADRGGNSPLHF

v_call: TRBV6-5
cdr3_aa: CASSYKGLGLGNTIYF

v_call: TRBV28
cdr3_aa: CASSSSVSGANVLTF

v_call: TRBV7-8
cdr3_aa: CASSALANTGELFF

v_call: TRBV5-1
cdr3_aa: CASSPGQGVNTIYF

v_call: TRBV27
cdr3_aa: CASSSTTGGSSQPQHF

v_call: TRBV7-9
cdr3_aa: CASSQTGDTDTQYF

v_call: TRBV5-1
cdr3_aa: CASSSGLAGSTDTQYF

v_call: TRBV18
cdr3_aa: CASSTGGTDTQYF

v_call: TRBV27
cdr3_aa: CASSIGREVTQYF

v_call: TRBV7-6
cdr3_aa: CASSRYSGQGLSSGNTIYF

v_call: TRBV5-4
cdr3_aa: CASSFTWQYQETQYF

v_call: TRBV4-2
cdr3_aa: CASSPAGDTDTQYF

v_call: TRBV6-6
cdr3_aa: CASSSLTGTAYGYTF

v_call: TRBV19
cdr3_aa: CASSPDRGRETQYF

v_call: TRBV19
cdr3_aa: CASSPSGGLNYGYTF

v_call: TRBV21-1
cdr3_aa: CASSKVTATDQPQHF

v_call: TRBV7-9
cdr3_aa: CASSPTPEQYF

v_call: TRBV7-2
cdr3_aa: CASSLRIRTSNTGELFF

v_call: TRBV25-1
cdr3_aa: CASSEPGSYGYTF

v_call: TRBV7-9
cdr3_aa: CASSLVSFDGYTF

v_call: TRBV6-1
cdr3_aa: CASSARGGANTGELFF

v_call: TRBV30
cdr3_aa: CACSGTAEYVGEKLFF

v_call: TRBV28
cdr3_aa: CAVQGVFGTEAFF

v_call: TRBV4-3
cdr3_aa: CASSQVLGHTEAFF

v_call: TRBV5-1
cdr3_aa: CASSHSGVAYEQYF

v_call: TRBV27
cdr3_aa: CASSLDRGRDAFF